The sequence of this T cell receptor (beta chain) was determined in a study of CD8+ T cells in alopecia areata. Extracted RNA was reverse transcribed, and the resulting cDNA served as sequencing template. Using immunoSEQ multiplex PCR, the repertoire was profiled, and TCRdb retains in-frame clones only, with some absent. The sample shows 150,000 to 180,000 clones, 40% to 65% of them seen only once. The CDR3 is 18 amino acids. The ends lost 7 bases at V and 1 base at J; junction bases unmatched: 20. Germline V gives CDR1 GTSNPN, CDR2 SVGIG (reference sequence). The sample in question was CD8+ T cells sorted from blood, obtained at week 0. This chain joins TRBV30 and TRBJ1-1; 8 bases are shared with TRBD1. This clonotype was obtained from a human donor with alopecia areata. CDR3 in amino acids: CASEGWAGGMRENTEAFF. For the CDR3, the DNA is TGTGCCTCCGAAGGGTGGGCAGGGGGCATGAGGGAGAACACTGAAGCTTTCTTT.